A selection of T cell receptor beta chains follows, all from one sample in a study of shared clonotypes between healthy human individuals. Sequencing used immunoSEQ multiplex PCR; TCRdb keeps in-frame clones, though not all of them. Of some 2.1 million clones listed, 95% are singletons. Sequencing used naive CD4+ T cells sorted from blood. The receptor source for this set is a man in his late teens or twenties in good health. CDR3s include the opening cysteine and the closing phenylalanine or tryptophan. Each record gives: clone size, D gene, V gene, J gene, CDR3 protein, CDR3 DNA. D genes are given only for firm matches. The size of a clone is reported for some rows only, either as once, few or many, or as a class for expanded clones.

clone_size: once; d_call: .; v_call: TRBV18; j_call: TRBJ2-2; cdr3_aa: CASSPPTRIGELFF; cdr3_nt: TGTGCCAGCTCACCACCGACGCGTATCGGGGAGCTGTTTTTT
clone_size: .; d_call: .; v_call: TRBV2; j_call: TRBJ2-3; cdr3_aa: CASTVDRGSTDTQYF; cdr3_nt: TGTGCCAGCACTGTCGATAGGGGTAGCACAGATACGCAGTATTTT
clone_size: .; d_call: .; v_call: TRBV5-1; j_call: TRBJ2-2; cdr3_aa: CASSFSALNTGELFF; cdr3_nt: TGCGCCAGCAGCTTTAGCGCCTTGAACACCGGGGAGCTGTTTTTT
clone_size: .; d_call: TRBD2; v_call: TRBV10-3; j_call: TRBJ2-1; cdr3_aa: CAISSGDYNEQFF; cdr3_nt: TGTGCCATCAGTAGCGGGGACTACAATGAGCAGTTCTTC
clone_size: .; d_call: .; v_call: TRBV7-9; j_call: TRBJ1-1; cdr3_aa: CASSLFPDAFF; cdr3_nt: TGTGCCAGCAGCTTGTTCCCGGACGCTTTCTTT
clone_size: few; d_call: .; v_call: TRBV11-2; j_call: TRBJ1-2; cdr3_aa: CASSLESGYGYTF; cdr3_nt: TGTGCCAGCAGCTTAGAGTCCGGGTACGGCTACACCTTC
clone_size: .; d_call: TRBD1; v_call: TRBV5-1; j_call: TRBJ2-5; cdr3_aa: CASSLAGGFGETQYF; cdr3_nt: TGCGCCAGCAGCTTGGCAGGGGGCTTCGGAGAGACCCAGTACTTC
clone_size: .; d_call: .; v_call: TRBV7-9; j_call: TRBJ2-1; cdr3_aa: CASSLRPDSYNEQFF; cdr3_nt: TGTGCCAGCAGCTTAAGGCCTGACTCCTACAATGAGCAGTTCTTC
clone_size: .; d_call: .; v_call: TRBV9; j_call: TRBJ2-7; cdr3_aa: CASSGSEGPYEQYF; cdr3_nt: TGTGCCAGCAGCGGGTCTGAGGGACCCTACGAGCAGTACTTC
clone_size: .; d_call: TRBD1; v_call: TRBV29-1; j_call: TRBJ1-1; cdr3_aa: CSGRTGGLTEAFF; cdr3_nt: TGCAGCGGACGTACAGGGGGCTTGACTGAAGCTTTCTTT
clone_size: .; d_call: .; v_call: TRBV7-2; j_call: TRBJ1-5; cdr3_aa: CASSLEGNINQPQHF; cdr3_nt: TGTGCCAGCAGCTTGGAGGGGAATATCAATCAGCCCCAGCATTTT
clone_size: .; d_call: .; v_call: TRBV19; j_call: TRBJ2-7; cdr3_aa: CASKPDRGTYEQYF; cdr3_nt: TGTGCCAGTAAACCCGACAGAGGGACCTACGAGCAGTACTTC
clone_size: .; d_call: .; v_call: TRBV11-2; j_call: TRBJ1-6; cdr3_aa: CASSFIDSSPLHF; cdr3_nt: TGTGCCAGCAGCTTTATTGACAGTTCACCCCTCCACTTT
clone_size: .; d_call: .; v_call: TRBV2; j_call: TRBJ1-4; cdr3_aa: CASSEALRATNEKLFF; cdr3_nt: TGTGCCAGCAGTGAAGCGCTTCGGGCAACTAATGAAAAACTGTTTTTT
clone_size: .; d_call: TRBD2; v_call: TRBV2; j_call: TRBJ2-5; cdr3_aa: CASSENPLAGGETQYF; cdr3_nt: TGTGCCAGCAGTGAAAATCCACTAGCGGGAGGAGAGACCCAGTACTTC
clone_size: once; d_call: TRBD2; v_call: TRBV2; j_call: TRBJ2-3; cdr3_aa: CASSLTSGLAGGTDTQYF; cdr3_nt: TGTGCCAGCAGTCTCACCTCGGGACTAGCGGGAGGGACAGATACGCAGTATTTT
clone_size: .; d_call: TRBD1; v_call: TRBV7-6; j_call: TRBJ2-5; cdr3_aa: CASSSRTGKFSETQYF; cdr3_nt: TGTGCCAGCAGCTCCCGGACAGGGAAGTTTTCAGAGACCCAGTACTTC
clone_size: .; d_call: .; v_call: TRBV29-1; j_call: TRBJ2-7; cdr3_aa: CSVGIGSYEQYF; cdr3_nt: TGCAGCGTTGGAATCGGGTCCTACGAGCAGTACTTC
clone_size: .; d_call: .; v_call: TRBV4-1; j_call: TRBJ1-2; cdr3_aa: CASSPPRGIDGYTF; cdr3_nt: TGCGCCAGCAGCCCCCCGAGGGGAATAGATGGCTACACCTTC
clone_size: .; d_call: .; v_call: TRBV11-2; j_call: TRBJ2-5; cdr3_aa: CASSLGTGETQYF; cdr3_nt: TGTGCCAGCAGCTTAGGGACGGGCGAGACCCAGTACTTC
clone_size: .; d_call: TRBD1; v_call: TRBV6-5; j_call: TRBJ2-1; cdr3_aa: CASSREGQGYNEQFF; cdr3_nt: TGTGCCAGCAGCCGCGAGGGACAGGGATACAATGAGCAGTTCTTC
clone_size: .; d_call: .; v_call: TRBV18; j_call: TRBJ1-1; cdr3_aa: CASSPSMDTEAFF; cdr3_nt: TGTGCCAGCTCACCTTCGATGGACACTGAAGCTTTCTTT
clone_size: .; d_call: .; v_call: TRBV10-3; j_call: TRBJ1-4; cdr3_aa: CATGQWEEKLFF; cdr3_nt: TGTGCCACAGGACAATGGGAAGAAAAACTGTTTTTT
clone_size: .; d_call: .; v_call: TRBV11-2; j_call: TRBJ2-7; cdr3_aa: CASSPGKTVSYEQYF; cdr3_nt: TGTGCCAGCAGCCCGGGAAAGACGGTCTCCTACGAGCAGTACTTC
clone_size: .; d_call: .; v_call: TRBV11-2; j_call: TRBJ2-5; cdr3_aa: CASSWAVGETQYF; cdr3_nt: TGTGCCAGCAGCTGGGCGGTAGGGGAGACCCAGTACTTC